Only one count was recorded for the clone carrying this TCR beta chain. This CDR3 has 15 amino acids. V lost 3 bases and J lost 6; bases outside the gene matches: 9. Germline V gives CDR1 ENHRY, CDR2 SYGVKD. In the authors' methods: Amplification with reference gene primers provided the estimates of nucleated cell counts. TCRdb keeps only in-frame clones here, not all; method: immunoSEQ multiplex PCR. V, J and clone size derive from that table, while D and trimming were established from the DNA sequence. The top ten clones hold over 3.5% of a sample with about 160,000 clones, 85% to 95% of them seen once. This record belongs to a study of blood T cell repertoires in COVID-19. As for the study in general: Italy, Spain and the United States were the sources of the convalescent and acute COVID-19 samples.

This sequence originates from a woman between 45 and 65 years old with acute or convalescent COVID-19. V and J are TRBV10-3 and TRBJ1-1, with TRBD1 matching 8 bases. Sequenced: peripheral blood. CDR3 DNA: TGTGCCATCAGTGACTTGGACAGGGCCAGCTCTGAAGCTTTCTTT. As protein: CAISDLDRASSEAFF.